The present T cell receptor beta chain was sequenced within a study of response to subunit inactivated influenza vaccine. Findings of the study overall: The authors suggested that few new T cells are recruited per seasonal influenza vaccination.

V lost 3 bases, J lost 9 bases, and 15 bases lay in between. This CDR3 is 15 amino acids long. Germline V CDR1 and CDR2: LNHNV, YYDKDF (reference sequence). A few counts support this clonotype. Antigen unknown. From the RT-PCR reads, TCRdb called clonotypes with MiXCR, one entry per CDR3 protein. There are hundreds of thousands of distinct CDR3 sequences in the sample; 15% to 18% occur only once, and approximately 10% lies in the top ten. The genes are TRBV15 and TRBJ1-6; D remains ambiguous. This receptor was identified in a man between 45 and 60 years old who received an inactivated influenza vaccine. This specimen consisted of PBMCs from blood, obtained 11 to 12 days after vaccination. The CDR3 DNA sequence: TGTGCCACCAGCAGGGACCCCAAGCTAGCTTCACCCCTCCACTTT. It codes for CATSRDPKLASPLHF.